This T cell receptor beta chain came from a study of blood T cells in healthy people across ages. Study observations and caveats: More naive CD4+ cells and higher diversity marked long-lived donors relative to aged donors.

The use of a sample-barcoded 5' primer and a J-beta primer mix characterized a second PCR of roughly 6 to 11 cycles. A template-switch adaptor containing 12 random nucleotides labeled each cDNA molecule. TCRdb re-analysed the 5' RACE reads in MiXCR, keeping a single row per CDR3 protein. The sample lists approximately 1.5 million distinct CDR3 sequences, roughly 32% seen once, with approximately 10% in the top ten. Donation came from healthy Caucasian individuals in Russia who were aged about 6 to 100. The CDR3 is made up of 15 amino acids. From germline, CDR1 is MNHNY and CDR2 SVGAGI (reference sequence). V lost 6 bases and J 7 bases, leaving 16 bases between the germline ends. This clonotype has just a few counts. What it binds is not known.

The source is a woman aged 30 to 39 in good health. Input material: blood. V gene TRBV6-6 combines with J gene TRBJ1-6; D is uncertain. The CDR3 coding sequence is TGTGCCAGCAGCTCAAGTTTGGCGATAAATTCACCCCTCCACTTT. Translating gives CASSSSLAINSPLHF.